Sequencing of this T cell receptor (beta chain) was carried out in a study of T cells in Graves' hyperthyroidism and ophthalmopathy. Broader study findings: Blood also showed most of the thyroid clonotypes that were expanded above 0.001. The model made its ophthalmopathy prediction, and onset followed a median around 6.5 months later.

RNA transcripts gave rise to amplified TCR beta CDR3 regions. With the HTBI primer set, the TCR CDR3 went through a first round of RT-PCR. TCRdb used MiXCR to reprocess the multiplex PCR reads, holding one entry per CDR3 protein. Of about 840,000 distinct CDR3 sequences listed, 35% to 40% are singletons. Source material for PBMCs was more than 7.5 ml fresh peripheral blood. This clonotype was counted only a few times. The antigen is not known. The source of this sequence is a man between 18 and 29 years old with Graves' hyperthyroidism. Sequenced sample: blood.

CDR3 coding DNA: TGTGCCAGCAGCTCACAGGGGCTGCGGACTGAAGCTTTCTTT. Protein sequence: CASSSQGLRTEAFF. The chain links TRBV13 to TRBJ1-1; 7 positions agree with TRBD1. V lost 4 bases to trimming and J lost 5 bases; unmatched junction nucleotides: 7. Germline CDR1 and CDR2: PRHDT and FYEKMQ (reference sequence). The CDR3 runs 14 residues.